The rows below give T cell receptor beta chains drawn from one sample of a study of blood T cell repertoires in COVID-19. Measured with immunoSEQ multiplex PCR; TCRdb has only the in-frame clones, and not every one. The data hold more than 150,000 clones, with about 85% observed a single time. The sequenced sample consisted of peripheral blood. The receptors were sampled from a man in his 70s who had recovered from COVID-19. Each CDR3 is given with its conserved first and last residue. The order of the fields is J gene, D gene, V gene, clone size, CDR3 protein, CDR3 DNA. The D gene is left open where the match is weak. Part of the rows lack a size; the others show once, few, many or a class for expanded clones.

>TRBJ1-4|.|TRBV3-1/TRBV3-2|.
CASSQGSGTEKLFF
TGTGCCAGCAGCCAAGGTTCAGGAACCGAAAAACTGTTTTTT
>TRBJ2-3|.|TRBV6-6|.
CASSYAGPSTDTQYF
TGTGCCAGCAGTTACGCGGGACCTAGCACAGATACGCAGTATTTT
>TRBJ2-5|TRBD2|TRBV29-1|.
CSVGAVAGSETQYF
TGCAGCGTGGGAGCCGTAGCGGGATCAGAGACCCAGTACTTC
>TRBJ1-5|.|TRBV24-1|once
CATSPGRGNQPQHF
TGTGCCACCAGTCCTGGACGGGGAAATCAGCCCCAGCATTTT
>TRBJ2-2|TRBD2|TRBV4-1|.
CASQPRRGGLAGGTTGELFF
TGCGCCAGCCAGCCAAGGCGAGGAGGCCTAGCGGGAGGTACCACCGGGGAGCTGTTTTTT
>TRBJ2-7|TRBD2|TRBV3-1/TRBV3-2|.
CASSYTSGSYEQYF
TGTGCCAGCAGCTACACTAGCGGCTCCTACGAGCAGTACTTC
>TRBJ2-1|TRBD2|TRBV29-1|once
CSVALAGVISSYNEQFF
TGCAGCGTTGCACTAGCGGGAGTCATCAGCTCCTACAATGAGCAGTTCTTC
>TRBJ2-1|TRBD2|TRBV6-5|once
CASSPGVAGDNEQFF
TGTGCCAGCAGTCCCGGGGTAGCGGGGGACAATGAGCAGTTCTTC
>TRBJ1-2|.|TRBV5-1|.
CASRHTEGANGYTF
TGCGCCAGCAGACATACAGAAGGCGCGAATGGCTACACCTTC
>TRBJ2-7|TRBD1|TRBV18|.
CASSPKQGSYEQYF
TGTGCCAGCTCACCAAAACAGGGGTCCTACGAGCAGTACTTC
>TRBJ2-1|.|TRBV20-1|.
CSASSSTEQFF
TGCAGTGCTAGCTCTAGCACTGAGCAGTTCTTC
>TRBJ2-7|TRBD2|TRBV6-1|.
CASSELAGSSYEQYF
TGTGCCAGCAGTGAGCTAGCGGGGAGCTCCTACGAGCAGTACTTC
>TRBJ2-3|TRBD2|TRBV3-1/TRBV3-2|.
CASGSSGTSTDTQYF
TGTGCCAGCGGATCTAGCGGAACTAGCACAGATACGCAGTATTTT
>TRBJ1-2|.|TRBV30|.
CAWSATGAGLGYTF
TGTGCCTGGAGTGCCACCGGGGCGGGGCTAGGCTACACCTTC
>TRBJ2-5|.|TRBV10-3|.
CAISDLAPETQYF
TGTGCCATCAGTGATTTAGCCCCGGAGACCCAGTACTTC
>TRBJ2-7|TRBD2|TRBV5-6|.
CASSLLREVPYEQYF
TGTGCCAGCAGCTTGTTACGGGAGGTGCCCTACGAGCAGTACTTC
>TRBJ1-6|.|TRBV5-1|few
CASSLERQENSSPLHF
TGCGCCAGCAGCCTGGAACGACAGGAAAATTCTTCACCCCTCCACTTT